This TCR beta chain came from a study of cytotoxic CD8 clonotypes in ibrutinib-treated CLL. As for the study in general: Samples yielded averages of some 240,000 productive templates and 94,000 or so productive rearrangements. Findings and caveats of the study: The study found public clonotypes uncommon, contracting or stable on treatment.

Frozen-stored PBMCs produced 1.5 to 2.5 micrograms of genomic DNA for TCR beta libraries. Investigators sought sequencing depths of between 1 in 200,000 and 1 in 1 million T cells. TCRdb keeps only in-frame clones here, not all; method: immunoSEQ multiplex PCR. Among some 100,000 clones, about 50% were seen once, and the ten largest hold around a third. Concerning this clone itself: Its specificity is not known.

V was pared by 2 bases and J by 2 bases, with 3 bases of the junction left unmatched. Germline CDR1 SGHTA, CDR2 FQGTGA. The CDR3 length is 15 residues. This sequence originates from a human donor with chronic lymphocytic leukemia. The sequencing used PBMCs, collected after 24 months of ibrutinib treatment. The chain combines TRBV7-3 with TRBJ2-3; 8 bases agree with TRBD1. The CDR3 nucleotides are TGTGCCAGCAGCTTACCAGGGGGCCCCACAGATACGCAGTATTTT. Its translation: CASSLPGGPTDTQYF.